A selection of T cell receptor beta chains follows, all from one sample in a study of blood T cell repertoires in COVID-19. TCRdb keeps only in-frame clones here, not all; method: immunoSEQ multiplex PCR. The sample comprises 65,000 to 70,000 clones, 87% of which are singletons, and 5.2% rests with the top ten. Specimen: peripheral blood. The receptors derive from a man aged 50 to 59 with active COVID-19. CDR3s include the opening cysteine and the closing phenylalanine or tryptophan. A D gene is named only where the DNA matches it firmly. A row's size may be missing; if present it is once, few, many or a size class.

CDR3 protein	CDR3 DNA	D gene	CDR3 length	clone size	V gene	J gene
CASSERENGGSYNEQFF	TGCGCCAGCAGTGAGAGGGAAAACGGCGGGTCCTACAATGAGCAGTTCTTC	.	17	.	TRBV10-1	TRBJ2-1
CASSVTGDEQYF	TGTGCCAGCAGTGTCACAGGGGACGAGCAGTACTTC	TRBD1	12	.	TRBV2	TRBJ2-7
CASRSSGRAEETQYF	TGCGCCAGCAGAAGTAGCGGGAGGGCTGAGGAGACCCAGTACTTC	TRBD2	15	.	TRBV5-1	TRBJ2-5
CASSETGPSSPLHF	TGTGCCAGCAGTGAGACAGGCCCCTCTTCACCCCTCCACTTT	.	14	once	TRBV6-1	TRBJ1-6
CASRMGLAGGYEQYF	TGTGCCAGCAGGATGGGACTAGCGGGAGGATACGAGCAGTACTTC	TRBD2	15	few	TRBV6-5	TRBJ2-7
CASSMTGGRNQPQHF	TGTGCCAGTAGTATGACGGGGGGGCGGAATCAGCCCCAGCATTTT	.	15	once	TRBV19	TRBJ1-5
CASTLGLAGTGEQFF	TGTGCCAGCACCCTCGGACTAGCGGGAACCGGAGAGCAGTTCTTC	TRBD2	15	.	TRBV6-5	TRBJ2-1
CASSTGRVDTEAFF	TGTGCCAGCAGCACAGGAAGGGTAGACACTGAAGCTTTCTTT	.	14	.	TRBV11-3	TRBJ1-1
CAWTHLGRTVVTEAFF	TGTGCCTGGACCCATCTCGGTAGGACAGTCGTCACTGAAGCTTTCTTT	.	16	.	TRBV30	TRBJ1-1
CATSDPRDSNQPQHF	TGTGCCACCAGTGATCCGCGGGACAGCAATCAGCCCCAGCATTTT	.	15	.	TRBV24-1	TRBJ1-5